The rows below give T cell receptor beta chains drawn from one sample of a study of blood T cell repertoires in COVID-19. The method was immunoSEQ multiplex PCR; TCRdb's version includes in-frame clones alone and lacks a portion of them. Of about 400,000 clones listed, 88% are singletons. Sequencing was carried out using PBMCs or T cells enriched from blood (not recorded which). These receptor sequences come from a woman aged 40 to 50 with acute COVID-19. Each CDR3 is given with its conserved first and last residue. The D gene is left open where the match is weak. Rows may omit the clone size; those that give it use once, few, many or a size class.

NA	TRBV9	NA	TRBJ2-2	CASSLALSGELFF	TGTGCCAGCAGCCTAGCTTTGTCCGGGGAGCTGTTTTTT
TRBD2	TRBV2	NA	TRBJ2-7	CASSEAKRGVYEQYF	TGTGCCAGCAGTGAAGCGAAGCGGGGGGTTTACGAGCAGTACTTC
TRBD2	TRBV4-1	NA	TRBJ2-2	CASSQTPSGGAAGELFF	TGCGCCAGCAGCCAGACCCCCAGCGGGGGGGCCGCCGGGGAGCTGTTTTTT
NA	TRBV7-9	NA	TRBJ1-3	CASTVTGNTIYF	TGTGCCAGCACCGTTACTGGAAACACCATATATTTT
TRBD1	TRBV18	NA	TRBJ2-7	CASSPGQLTYEQYF	TGTGCCAGCTCACCGGGACAGTTAACCTACGAGCAGTACTTC
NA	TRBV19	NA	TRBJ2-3	CASSPEQLSDTQYF	TGTGCCAGTAGTCCGGAACAGTTATCGGATACGCAGTATTTT
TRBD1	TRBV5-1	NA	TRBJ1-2	CASSLEAGGLPNYGYTF	TGCGCCAGCAGCTTGGAGGCAGGGGGCCTACCTAACTATGGCTACACCTTC
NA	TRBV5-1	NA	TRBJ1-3	CASSLGGPGNTIYF	TGCGCCAGCAGCTTGGGGGGCCCGGGAAACACCATATATTTT
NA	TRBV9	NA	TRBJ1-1	CASSVARNTEAFF	TGTGCCAGCAGCGTAGCCAGAAACACTGAAGCTTTCTTT
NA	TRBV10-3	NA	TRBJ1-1	CAIRDSNTEAFF	TGTGCCATCCGGGACTCGAACACTGAAGCTTTCTTT
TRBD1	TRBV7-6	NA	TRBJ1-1	CASSLGSGGNMNTEAFF	TGTGCCAGCAGCTTAGGGTCAGGGGGGAACATGAACACTGAAGCTTTCTTT
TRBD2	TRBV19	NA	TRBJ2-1	CASSTRAGGLSYNEQFF	TGTGCCAGTAGTACCCGAGCGGGGGGCCTATCCTACAATGAGCAGTTCTTC
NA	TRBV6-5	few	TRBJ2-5	CASSFLAGTETQYF	TGTGCCAGCAGTTTTCTTGCAGGAACAGAGACCCAGTACTTC
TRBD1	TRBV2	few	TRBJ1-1	CASTGQSNTEAFF	TGTGCCAGCACGGGACAGAGTAACACTGAAGCTTTCTTT